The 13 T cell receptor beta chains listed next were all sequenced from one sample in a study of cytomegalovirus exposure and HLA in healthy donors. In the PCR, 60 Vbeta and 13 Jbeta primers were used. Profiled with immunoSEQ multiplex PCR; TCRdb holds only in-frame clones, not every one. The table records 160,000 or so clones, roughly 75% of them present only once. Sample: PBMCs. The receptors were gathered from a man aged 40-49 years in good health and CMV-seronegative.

The CDR3 here is CASSQDLRGADGYTF. In DNA, the CDR3 is TGCGCCAGCAGCCAAGATCTTCGGGGTGCGGATGGCTACACCTTC. V gene TRBV4-1 combines with J gene TRBJ1-2, with D unresolved. The CDR3 extends over 15 amino acids. The V gene's germline CDR1 is MGHRA and CDR2 YSYEKL. Trimming took off 0 bases at V and 6 bases at J, with 14 bases between the two ends.

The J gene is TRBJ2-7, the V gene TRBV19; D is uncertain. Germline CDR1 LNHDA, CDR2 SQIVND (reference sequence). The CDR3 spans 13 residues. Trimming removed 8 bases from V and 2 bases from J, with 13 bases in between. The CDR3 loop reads CASRGARAYEQYF. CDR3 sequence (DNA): TGTGCCAGTCGTGGAGCAAGAGCCTACGAGCAGTACTTC.

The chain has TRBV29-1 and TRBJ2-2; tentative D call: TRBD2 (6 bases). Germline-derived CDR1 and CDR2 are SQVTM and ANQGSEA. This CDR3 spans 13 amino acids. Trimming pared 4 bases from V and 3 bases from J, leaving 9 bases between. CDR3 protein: CSVVGGDTGELFF. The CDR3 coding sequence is TGCAGCGTTGTAGGAGGGGACACCGGGGAGCTGTTTTTT.

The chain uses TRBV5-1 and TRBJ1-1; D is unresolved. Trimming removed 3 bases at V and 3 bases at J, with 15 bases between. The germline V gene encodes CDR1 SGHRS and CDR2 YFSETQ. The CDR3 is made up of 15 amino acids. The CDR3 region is CASSSAPGRDTEAFF. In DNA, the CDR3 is TGCGCCAGCAGCTCGGCTCCCGGTCGGGACACTGAAGCTTTCTTT.

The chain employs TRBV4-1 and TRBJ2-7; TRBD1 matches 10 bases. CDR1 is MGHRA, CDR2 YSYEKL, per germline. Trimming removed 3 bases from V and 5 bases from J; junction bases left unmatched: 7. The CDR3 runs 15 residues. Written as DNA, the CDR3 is TGCGCCAGCAGCCAGGGGCCAGGGACAGGGGACGAGCAGTACTTC. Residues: CASSQGPGTGDEQYF.

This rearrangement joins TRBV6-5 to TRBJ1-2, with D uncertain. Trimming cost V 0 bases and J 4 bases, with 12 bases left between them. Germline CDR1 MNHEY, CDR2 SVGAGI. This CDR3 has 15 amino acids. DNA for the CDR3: TGTGCCAGCAGTTACTCGTTGGCAGGACTCTATGGCTACACCTTC. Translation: CASSYSLAGLYGYTF.

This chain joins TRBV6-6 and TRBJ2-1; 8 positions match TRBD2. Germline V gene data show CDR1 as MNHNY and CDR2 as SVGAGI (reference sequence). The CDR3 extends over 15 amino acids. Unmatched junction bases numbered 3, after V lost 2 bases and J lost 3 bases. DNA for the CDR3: TGTGCCAGCAGTTACCCGGGGGGGGGCTACAATGAGCAGTTCTTC. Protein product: CASSYPGGGYNEQFF.

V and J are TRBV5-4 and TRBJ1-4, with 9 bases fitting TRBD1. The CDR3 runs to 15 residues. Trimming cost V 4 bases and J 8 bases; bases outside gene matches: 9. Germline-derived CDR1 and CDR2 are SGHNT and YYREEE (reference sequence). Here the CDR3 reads CASSTKQGAEEKLFF. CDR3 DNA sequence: TGTGCCAGCAGCACCAAACAGGGGGCAGAAGAAAAACTGTTTTTT.

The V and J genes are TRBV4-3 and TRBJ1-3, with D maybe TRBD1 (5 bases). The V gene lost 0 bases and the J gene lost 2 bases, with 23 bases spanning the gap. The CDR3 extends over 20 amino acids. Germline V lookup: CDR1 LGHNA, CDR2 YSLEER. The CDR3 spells CASSQDYQGLESETGNTIYF. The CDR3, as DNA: TGCGCCAGCAGCCAAGATTACCAGGGATTGGAGTCCGAGACTGGAAACACCATATATTTT.

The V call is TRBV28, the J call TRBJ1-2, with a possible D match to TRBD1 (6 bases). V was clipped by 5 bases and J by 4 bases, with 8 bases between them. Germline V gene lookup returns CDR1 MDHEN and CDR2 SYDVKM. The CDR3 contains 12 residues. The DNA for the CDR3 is TGTGCCAGCAGTACACAGGGCTATGGCTACACCTTC. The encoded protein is CASSTQGYGYTF.

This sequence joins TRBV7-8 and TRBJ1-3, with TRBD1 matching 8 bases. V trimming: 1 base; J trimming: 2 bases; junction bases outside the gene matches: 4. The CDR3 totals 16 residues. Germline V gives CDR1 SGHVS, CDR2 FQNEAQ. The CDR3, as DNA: TGTGCCAGCAGCTTAGGAGGACAGGGCGCTGGAAACACCATATATTTT. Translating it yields CASSLGGQGAGNTIYF.

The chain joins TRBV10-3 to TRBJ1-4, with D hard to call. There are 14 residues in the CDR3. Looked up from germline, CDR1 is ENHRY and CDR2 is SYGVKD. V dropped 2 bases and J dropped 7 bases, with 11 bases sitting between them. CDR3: CAISESPSGEKLFF. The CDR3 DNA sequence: TGTGCCATCAGTGAGAGTCCGTCGGGTGAAAAACTGTTTTTT.

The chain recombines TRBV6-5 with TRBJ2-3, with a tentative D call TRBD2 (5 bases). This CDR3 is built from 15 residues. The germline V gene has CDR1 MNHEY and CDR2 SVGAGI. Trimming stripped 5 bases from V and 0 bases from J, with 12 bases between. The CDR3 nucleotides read TGTGCCAGCAGTGTCGGGATGGTCAGCACAGATACGCAGTATTTT. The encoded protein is CASSVGMVSTDTQYF.